The source of this T cell receptor (beta chain) is a study of cytomegalovirus exposure and HLA in healthy donors. This clone has just one count. The PCR had 60 Vbeta and 13 Jbeta primers. Clones were read by immunoSEQ multiplex PCR, and TCRdb kept only the in-frame ones, dropping some. Of some 140,000 clones listed, over 60% are singletons. Sequenced material: PBMCs. This clonotype originated in a woman between 35 and 50 years old in good health and CMV-seronegative.

The CDR3: CASSGSRQGMNTEAFF. The CDR3 DNA reads as TGTGCCAGCAGTGGGTCACGACAGGGGATGAACACTGAAGCTTTCTTT. J is TRBJ1-1 and V is TRBV25-1; 8 positions match TRBD1. The CDR3 runs 16 residues. Germline V CDR1 and CDR2: MGHDK, SYGVNS. Trimming took 4 bases from V and 0 from J; bases not matched to a gene: 7.